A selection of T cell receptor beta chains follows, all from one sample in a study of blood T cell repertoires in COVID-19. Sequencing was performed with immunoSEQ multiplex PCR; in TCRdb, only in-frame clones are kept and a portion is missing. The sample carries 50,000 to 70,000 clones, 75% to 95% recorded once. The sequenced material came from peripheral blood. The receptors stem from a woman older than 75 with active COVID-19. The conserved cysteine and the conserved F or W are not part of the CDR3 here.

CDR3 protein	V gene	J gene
ASSYGLAGGAEAQY	TRBV28	TRBJ2-5
ASSWERSGETQY	TRBV11-2	TRBJ2-5
ASRSGGQPQH	TRBV28	TRBJ1-5
ASSDGGQGEEKLF	TRBV6-1	TRBJ1-4
ASSESRAGELF	TRBV10-1	TRBJ1-4
ASSRTTLSADTQY	TRBV7-9	TRBJ2-3
ASSLGPADPMTGELF	TRBV7-7	TRBJ2-2
ASSQGGRTQETQY	TRBV4-2	TRBJ2-5
ASSPGGTPAYEQY	TRBV4-2	TRBJ2-7
ASSPGIETQY	TRBV5-4	TRBJ2-5
ASSLGNRGTEAF	TRBV5-6	TRBJ1-1
ASSPPTGNNSPLH	TRBV18	TRBJ1-6
AISEDSSYEQY	TRBV10-3	TRBJ2-7
ASSPPKTGGSGANVLT	TRBV18	TRBJ2-6
ASSMTGSNYGYT	TRBV5-1	TRBJ1-2
ASNRQGIYNEQF	TRBV19	TRBJ2-1
ASSLEPGGEKLF	TRBV7-8	TRBJ1-4
ASSSPDRENTEAF	TRBV28	TRBJ1-1
ASNRDRANGELF	TRBV9	TRBJ2-2
ASSAETGEYEQY	TRBV2	TRBJ2-7
ASSASGLGIGEQY	TRBV7-2	TRBJ2-7
SEGNGYT	TRBV29-1	TRBJ1-2
ASSIGDGGSREQF	TRBV19	TRBJ2-1
ASSLSTPTYNEQF	TRBV27	TRBJ2-1
ASSYTGGNSYNEQF	TRBV4-1	TRBJ2-1
ASSLVLAGGQETQY	TRBV5-1	TRBJ2-5
ASSTRDRGSWMETQY	TRBV7-9	TRBJ2-5
ASSPDRGSYNEQF	TRBV7-9	TRBJ2-1
ASRTGQGTF	TRBV6-5	TRBJ2-1
ASSQVILGTGSEKLF	TRBV3-1/TRBV3-2	TRBJ1-4
ASSLSTSGATDTQY	TRBV7-8	TRBJ2-3
ASSPPAGGTDTQY	TRBV18	TRBJ2-3
ASSLVGNLYNEQF	TRBV5-4	TRBJ2-1